This is a list of T cell receptor beta chains from one sample in a study of Graves' ophthalmopathy and Graves' hyperthyroidism. TCRdb processed the multiplex PCR reads anew with MiXCR; each CDR3 protein has one entry. This table has about 400,000 distinct CDR3 sequences, around 17% appearing once. The specimen sequenced was peripheral blood. These receptor sequences come from a woman under 30 with Graves' ophthalmopathy. The CDR3 runs from the conserved cysteine through the conserved F or W. A D gene is named only where the DNA matches it firmly. A row's size may be missing; if present it is once, few, many or a size class.

v_call,j_call,d_call,clone_size,cdr3_aa,cdr3_nt
TRBV5-5,TRBJ1-6,TRBD1,many,CASSLTGADNSPLHF,TGTGCCAGCAGCTTGACAGGGGCGGATAATTCACCCCTCCACTTT
TRBV4-3,TRBJ1-6,NA,many,CASSQDLGGQKALHF,TGCGCCAGCAGCCAAGACCTGGGGGGACAAAAAGCCCTCCACTTT
TRBV24-1,TRBJ1-1,NA,NA,CATSDTGTRDAFF,TGTGCCACCAGTGATACGGGGACCCGGGACGCTTTCTTT
TRBV7-2,TRBJ2-7,TRBD1,many,CASSSWTGNYEQYF,TGTGCCAGCAGCTCCTGGACAGGGAACTACGAGCAGTACTTC
TRBV29-1,TRBJ1-2,NA,many,CSVEDSRAGYTF,TGCAGCGTTGAAGACTCCCGGGCCGGCTACACCTTC
TRBV5-4,TRBJ1-1,NA,many,CASSKNRENTEAFF,TGTGCCAGCAGTAAGAACCGGGAGAACACTGAAGCTTTCTTT
TRBV28,TRBJ1-6,NA,NA,CASMAQGYSPLHF,TGTGCCAGCATGGCACAGGGCTATTCACCCCTCCACTTT
TRBV12-3/TRBV12-4,TRBJ1-2,NA,many,CASSGSGRGLNGYTF,TGTGCCAGCAGCGGGTCAGGGAGGGGGTTAAATGGCTACACCTTC
TRBV29-1,TRBJ1-1,TRBD1,many,CSVEGESGGAEAFF,TGCAGCGTTGAAGGGGAGTCAGGGGGGGCTGAAGCTTTCTTT
TRBV7-2,TRBJ2-7,NA,many,CASSATSSYEQYF,TGTGCCAGCAGCGCGACTAGCTCCTACGAGCAGTACTTC
TRBV18,TRBJ2-4,TRBD2,few,CASSPTGGGENIQYF,TGTGCCAGCTCACCCACGGGGGGGGGAGAAAACATTCAGTACTTC
TRBV7-3,TRBJ2-5,NA,many,CASSLLGNPQETQYF,TGTGCCAGCAGCTTATTGGGCAATCCCCAAGAGACCCAGTACTTC
TRBV20-1,TRBJ1-5,NA,many,CSARDWGVGQPQHF,TGCAGTGCTAGAGATTGGGGGGTAGGGCAGCCCCAGCATTTT
TRBV12-3/TRBV12-4,TRBJ1-5,NA,many,CASSSTDSSNQPQHF,TGTGCCAGCAGTTCGACAGACTCCAGCAATCAGCCCCAGCATTTT
TRBV7-9,TRBJ2-5,NA,NA,CASSLSSAGPQETQYF,TGTGCCAGCAGCTTAAGTTCGGCAGGACCTCAAGAGACCCAGTACTTC
TRBV24-1,TRBJ2-7,NA,NA,CATSDRSGDEQYF,TGTGCCACCAGTGACCGCTCAGGGGACGAGCAGTACTTC
TRBV20-1,TRBJ2-7,TRBD2,few,CSASLAGNYEQYF,TGCAGTGCTAGCCTAGCGGGAAACTACGAGCAGTACTTC
TRBV5-1,TRBJ1-6,NA,many,CASSSGGNSPLHF,TGCGCCAGCAGCTCGGGGGGAAATTCACCCCTCCACTTT
TRBV28,TRBJ2-7,TRBD1,many,CASSLFYRQGTYEQYF,TGTGCCAGCAGTTTATTCTACAGACAGGGAACCTACGAGCAGTACTTC
TRBV6-5,TRBJ1-3,NA,many,CASSYRVGNTIYF,TGTGCCAGCAGTTACAGGGTTGGAAACACCATATATTTT
TRBV12-3/TRBV12-4,TRBJ2-5,NA,many,CASSFDGGLGETQYF,TGTGCCAGCAGTTTCGATGGGGGTTTAGGGGAGACCCAGTACTTC
TRBV28,TRBJ1-2,TRBD1,many,CASTLQGFGYGYTF,TGTGCCAGCACTCTACAGGGGTTTGGCTATGGCTACACCTTC
TRBV20-1,TRBJ2-7,TRBD2,many,CSAGTSGSSYEQYF,TGCAGTGCGGGGACTAGCGGGAGCTCCTACGAGCAGTACTTC
TRBV10-3,TRBJ2-7,NA,NA,CAISDQSSYEQYF,TGTGCCATCAGTGATCAAAGCTCCTACGAGCAGTACTTC
TRBV30,TRBJ2-5,TRBD2,many,CAWTGTSGWGTQYF,TGTGCCTGGACCGGGACTAGCGGGTGGGGGACCCAGTACTTC
TRBV20-1,TRBJ1-1,NA,many,CSARGTFGNTEAFF,TGCAGTGCTAGAGGGACCTTTGGGAACACTGAAGCTTTCTTT
TRBV10-3,TRBJ1-5,NA,many,CAISESPVSNQPQHF,TGTGCCATCAGTGAGTCCCCCGTTAGCAATCAGCCCCAGCATTTT
TRBV4-1,TRBJ1-1,TRBD1,many,CASTPTGANTEAFF,TGCGCCAGCACCCCGACAGGGGCGAACACTGAAGCTTTCTTT
TRBV6-1,TRBJ2-2,TRBD1,NA,CASSITGGANTGELFF,TGTGCCAGCAGTATTACAGGGGGCGCGAACACCGGGGAGCTGTTTTTT
TRBV11-2,TRBJ1-1,NA,NA,CASSLGQVMGTEAFF,TGTGCCAGCAGCTTAGGGCAGGTAATGGGCACTGAAGCTTTCTTT
TRBV5-1,TRBJ2-5,TRBD1,many,CASSLGDREVETQYF,TGCGCCAGCAGCTTGGGGGACAGGGAAGTAGAGACCCAGTACTTC
TRBV6-5,TRBJ2-7,TRBD1,many,CASSYGDSYEQYF,TGTGCCAGCAGTTACGGGGACAGCTACGAGCAGTACTTC
TRBV28,TRBJ1-5,NA,many,CASRPPGSNQPQHF,TGTGCCAGCAGACCACCCGGGAGCAATCAGCCCCAGCATTTT
TRBV24-1,TRBJ2-2,TRBD1,many,CATREGTANTGELFF,TGTGCCACCAGGGAAGGGACAGCGAACACCGGGGAGCTGTTTTTT
TRBV10-3,TRBJ2-7,TRBD2,many,CAISESWTSGSYEQCF,TGTGCCATCAGTGAGTCTTGGACTAGTGGTTCCTACGAGCAGTGCTTC
TRBV18,TRBJ2-7,TRBD1,NA,CASSPDRGRNTYEQYF,TGTGCCAGCTCACCCGACAGGGGGCGAAACACCTACGAGCAGTACTTC
TRBV6-5,TRBJ2-7,TRBD2,many,CASSYTTGLWGEQYF,TGTGCCAGCAGTTACACGACGGGACTATGGGGCGAGCAGTACTTC
TRBV7-9,TRBJ1-1,TRBD1,many,CASSLSTGGLRNTEAFF,TGTGCCAGCAGCTTATCCACAGGGGGCTTAAGGAACACTGAAGCTTTCTTT
TRBV20-1,TRBJ1-5,NA,many,CSASRYNQPQHF,TGCAGTGCTAGCCGGTACAATCAGCCCCAGCATTTT
TRBV19,TRBJ1-1,NA,many,CASSVTGSPGSEAFF,TGTGCCAGTAGTGTTACAGGTTCACCGGGGTCTGAAGCTTTCTTT
TRBV7-2,TRBJ1-2,TRBD1,many,CASSLAGTGTSRDGYTF,TGTGCCAGCAGCTTAGCCGGGACAGGGACATCGAGGGATGGCTACACCTTC
TRBV6-1,TRBJ1-5,NA,many,CASRPGGDSGNQPQHF,TGTGCCAGCAGGCCGGGGGGGGATAGCGGCAATCAGCCCCAGCATTTT
TRBV7-2,TRBJ2-2,NA,NA,CASSPQGLNTGELFF,TGTGCCAGCAGTCCACAGGGCCTCAACACCGGGGAGCTGTTTTTT
TRBV6-2/TRBV6-3,TRBJ1-5,NA,NA,CASSLTGLRRFQPQHF,TGTGCCAGCAGTCTGACAGGCCTCAGAAGGTTTCAGCCCCAGCATTTT
TRBV11-2,TRBJ2-7,NA,NA,CASSLGREFTYEQYF,TGTGCCAGCAGCTTAGGTAGGGAGTTTACCTACGAGCAGTACTTC
TRBV6-5,TRBJ2-2,NA,NA,CASSFLMGAGELFF,TGTGCCAGCAGTTTCCTGATGGGCGCCGGGGAGCTGTTTTTT
TRBV6-5,TRBJ2-7,NA,many,CASRPGPLAREYF,TGTGCCAGCAGACCAGGGCCCTTAGCTAGGGAGTACTTC
TRBV6-2/TRBV6-3,TRBJ2-2,TRBD2,many,CASSWHSGRSTGELFF,TGTGCCAGCAGTTGGCATAGCGGGAGGAGCACCGGGGAGCTGTTTTTT
TRBV6-5,TRBJ2-4,NA,many,CASSSAGPKNIQYF,TGTGCCAGCAGTTCGGCCGGGCCCAAAAACATTCAGTACTTC
TRBV6-5,TRBJ1-1,NA,many,CASSYSPANTEAFF,TGTGCCAGCAGTTATTCGCCAGCCAACACTGAAGCTTTCTTT
TRBV19,TRBJ1-1,NA,many,CASSIGGKNTEAFF,TGTGCCAGTAGTATAGGAGGTAAGAACACTGAAGCTTTCTTT
TRBV15,TRBJ2-2,TRBD1,many,CATSRGTGGLTGELFF,TGTGCCACCAGCAGAGGGACAGGGGGACTCACCGGGGAGCTGTTTTTT
TRBV13,TRBJ2-5,NA,NA,CASSSRQGEETQYF,TGTGCCAGCAGCTCTCGCCAGGGAGAGGAGACCCAGTACTTC
TRBV5-1,TRBJ1-1,TRBD1,many,CASSAQLNRGEAFF,TGCGCCAGCAGCGCCCAACTTAACAGGGGTGAAGCTTTCTTT
TRBV6-2/TRBV6-3,TRBJ1-2,NA,many,CASSTLYRTDRANYGYTF,TGTGCCAGCTCTACCCTCTACCGCACAGACAGAGCTAACTATGGCTACACCTTC
TRBV9,TRBJ2-2,TRBD2,many,CASSLSGAGKGFGAGELFF,TGTGCCAGCAGCCTTAGTGGAGCGGGAAAAGGATTTGGGGCCGGGGAGCTGTTTTTT
TRBV20-1,TRBJ2-7,TRBD1,many,CSASLQGIPYEQYF,TGCAGTGCTAGCCTACAGGGGATCCCCTACGAGCAGTACTTC
TRBV6-5,TRBJ1-1,NA,many,CASSYVTEAFF,TGTGCCAGCAGCTACGTCACGGAGGCTTTCTTT